Below, one T cell receptor (beta chain) is given with its context. The data belong to a study of patients and donors after allogeneic stem cell transplantation. There are 15 residues in the CDR3. V gave up 3 bases and J gave up 2 bases; unmatched junction bases: 7. Looked up from germline, CDR1 is DFQATT and CDR2 is SNEGSKA (reference sequence). TCRdb called the RT-PCR reads again in MiXCR, with one record for every CDR3 protein. The sample contains 85,000 to 90,000 distinct CDR3 sequences, roughly 52% of which appear only once. The sequencing sample was made of blood, either unsorted or a sorted T cell fraction (not recorded which). This receptor was taken from a human donor who was either an allogeneic HSCT recipient or a stem cell or donor lymphocyte infusion donor (not recorded which). It is not recorded whose cells these are; they may come from a transplant donor. This chain joins TRBV20-1 and TRBJ2-7, with 10 bases that match TRBD2. The CDR3 loop reads CSARGEREGTYEQYF. CDR3 DNA: TGCAGTGCTAGGGGTGAGCGGGAGGGTACCTACGAGCAGTACTTC.